The present T cell receptor (beta chain) was sequenced within a study of blood T cell repertoires in COVID-19. At the level of the study: Collection of acute and convalescent COVID-19 samples took place in the United States, Italy and Spain.

The Seattle patients joined while their infection was active and were tracked longitudinally afterward. Trimming took 5 bases from V and 4 from J; bases not matched to a gene: 6. The CDR3 contains 15 residues. Germline V gene sequence: CDR1 SGHNT, CDR2 YENEEA. Authors' data handling: Reference gene primer amplification gave nucleated cell count estimates. Profiling relied on immunoSEQ multiplex PCR, and the TCRdb table lists in-frame clones only, not all of them. Clone size and V and J calls were adopted from that table, with D and trimming inferred from the DNA. The sample comprises roughly 180,000 clones, about 85% of which are singletons, and around 5% rests with the top ten.

This TCR came from a woman between 45 and 60 years old with COVID-19, enrolled during active disease. The sequenced sample was peripheral blood. This chain connects TRBV11-3 to TRBJ1-4; 8 bases agree with TRBD1. CDR3 nucleotides: TGTGCCAGCAGCCCCCTAGGACAGGGTAATGAAAAACTGTTTTTT. Amino acid sequence: CASSPLGQGNEKLFF.